Included here is one T cell receptor (beta chain) sequence, with context. Its antigen remains unidentified. Time point here: persistent/refractory GD, antithyroid drugs over 5 years with positive TRAb. PBMC-extracted RNA yielded the TCR library. The entry originates in a study of regulatory T cells in long-lasting Graves disease. Broader study findings: The study found TRBV28, TRBJ1-2 and TRBJ2-5 favored in persistent disease.

Relying on iRepertoire HTBI primers and Arm-PCR of CDR3 regions, the team built TCR beta libraries. TCRdb itself ran the multiplex PCR reads through MiXCR, one entry per CDR3 protein. The sample consists of about 470,000 distinct CDR3 sequences, about 20% of them appearing once. Germline lookup yields CDR1 SGHRS and CDR2 YFSETQ. Trimming cost V 3 bases and J 6 bases, with 12 bases left between them. The CDR3 length is 14 residues. The chain employs TRBV5-1 and TRBJ1-4; D uncertain. The receptor comes from a female donor with Graves disease. Specimen: peripheral blood mononuclear cells (PBMCs), collected when the disease was refractory, from a patient treated with antithyroid drugs. The CDR3 DNA reads TGCGCCAGCAGCTCGGAGTGGGAGTATGAAAAACTGTTTTTT. The encoded protein is CASSSEWEYEKLFF.